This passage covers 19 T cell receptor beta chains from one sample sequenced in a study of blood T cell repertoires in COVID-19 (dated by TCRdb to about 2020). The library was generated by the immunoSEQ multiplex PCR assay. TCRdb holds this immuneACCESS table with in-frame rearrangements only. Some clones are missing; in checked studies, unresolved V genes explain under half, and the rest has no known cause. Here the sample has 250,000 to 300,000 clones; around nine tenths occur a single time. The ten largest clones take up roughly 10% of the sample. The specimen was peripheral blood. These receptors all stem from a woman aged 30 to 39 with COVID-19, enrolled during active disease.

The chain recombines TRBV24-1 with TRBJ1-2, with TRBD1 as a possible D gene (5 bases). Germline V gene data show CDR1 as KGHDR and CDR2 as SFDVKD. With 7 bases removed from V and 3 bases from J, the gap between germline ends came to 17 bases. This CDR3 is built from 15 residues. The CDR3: CATSPAGYDDYGYTF. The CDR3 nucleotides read TGTGCCACCAGCCCCGCAGGGTACGATGACTATGGCTACACCTTC.

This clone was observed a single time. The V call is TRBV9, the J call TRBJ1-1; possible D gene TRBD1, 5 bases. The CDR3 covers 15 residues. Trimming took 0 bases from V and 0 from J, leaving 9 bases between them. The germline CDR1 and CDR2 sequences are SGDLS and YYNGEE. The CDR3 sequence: CASSVDPGVNTEAFF. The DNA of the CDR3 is TGTGCCAGCAGCGTAGACCCGGGGGTGAACACTGAAGCTTTCTTT.

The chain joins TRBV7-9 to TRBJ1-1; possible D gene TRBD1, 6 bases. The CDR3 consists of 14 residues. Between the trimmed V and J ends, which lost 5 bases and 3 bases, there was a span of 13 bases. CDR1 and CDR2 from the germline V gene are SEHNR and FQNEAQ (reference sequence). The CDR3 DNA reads TGTGCCAGCAGCCCCTACAGGGCTGACACTGAAGCTTTCTTT. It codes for CASSPYRADTEAFF.

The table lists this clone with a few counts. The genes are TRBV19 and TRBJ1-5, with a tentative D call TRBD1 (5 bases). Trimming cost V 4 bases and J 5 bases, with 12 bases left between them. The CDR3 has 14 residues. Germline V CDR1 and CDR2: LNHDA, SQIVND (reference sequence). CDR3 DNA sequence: TGTGCCAGTAGTACCCTCGACAGTTATCAGCCCCAGCATTTT. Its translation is CASSTLDSYQPQHF.

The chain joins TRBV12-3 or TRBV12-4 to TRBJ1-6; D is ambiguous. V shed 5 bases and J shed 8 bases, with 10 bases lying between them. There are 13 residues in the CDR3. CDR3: CASSPTTDSPLHF. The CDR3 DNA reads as TGTGCCAGCAGTCCAACGACTGATTCACCCCTCCACTTT.

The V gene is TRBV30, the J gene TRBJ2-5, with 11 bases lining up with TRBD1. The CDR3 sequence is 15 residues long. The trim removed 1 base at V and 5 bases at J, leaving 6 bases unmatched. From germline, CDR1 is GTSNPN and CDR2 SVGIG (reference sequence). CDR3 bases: TGTGCCTGGAGTGGAGGGGACAGGGGGTGGGAGACCCAGTACTTC. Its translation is CAWSGGDRGWETQYF.

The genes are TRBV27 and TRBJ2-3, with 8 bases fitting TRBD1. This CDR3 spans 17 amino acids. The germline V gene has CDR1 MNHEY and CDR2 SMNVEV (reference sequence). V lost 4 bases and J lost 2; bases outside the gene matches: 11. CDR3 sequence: CASSSPADRGYTDTQYF. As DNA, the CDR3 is TGTGCCAGCAGTTCACCCGCAGACAGGGGATACACAGATACGCAGTATTTT.

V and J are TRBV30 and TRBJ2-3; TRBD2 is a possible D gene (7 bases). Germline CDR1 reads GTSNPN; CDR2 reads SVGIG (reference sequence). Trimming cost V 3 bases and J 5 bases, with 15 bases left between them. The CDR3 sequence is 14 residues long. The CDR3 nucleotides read TGTGCCTGGAGGAAGGGGGGAGGGGGAGATACGCAGTATTTT. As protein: CAWRKGGGGDTQYF.

The CDR3 is CSASLAGGDQETQYF. CDR3 sequence (DNA): TGCAGTGCTAGTTTGGCAGGGGGCGACCAAGAGACCCAGTACTTC. The genes are TRBV20-1 and TRBJ2-5, with 8 bases fitting TRBD1. Per germline, CDR1 DFQATT and CDR2 SNEGSKA (reference sequence). V lost 3 bases to trimming and J lost 0 bases; unmatched junction nucleotides: 6. The CDR3 extends over 15 amino acids.

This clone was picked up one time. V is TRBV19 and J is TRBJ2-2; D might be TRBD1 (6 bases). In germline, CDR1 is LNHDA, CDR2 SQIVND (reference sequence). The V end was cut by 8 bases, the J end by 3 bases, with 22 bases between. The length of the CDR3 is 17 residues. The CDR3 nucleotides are TGTGCCAGTTCATTTCCCCTCCGGGACACTTACACCGGGGAGCTGTTTTTT. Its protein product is CASSFPLRDTYTGELFF.

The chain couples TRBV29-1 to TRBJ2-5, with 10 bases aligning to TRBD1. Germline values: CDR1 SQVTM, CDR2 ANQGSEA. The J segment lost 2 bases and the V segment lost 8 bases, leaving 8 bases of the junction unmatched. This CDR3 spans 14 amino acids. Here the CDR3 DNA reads TGCAGCACTTCGACAGGGGGCCCTCAAGAGACCCAGTACTTC. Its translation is CSTSTGGPQETQYF.

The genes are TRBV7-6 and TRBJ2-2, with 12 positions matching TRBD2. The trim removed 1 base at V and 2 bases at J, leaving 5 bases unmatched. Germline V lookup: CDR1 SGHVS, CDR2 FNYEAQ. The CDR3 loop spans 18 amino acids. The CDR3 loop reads CASSLVTSGSLNTGELFF. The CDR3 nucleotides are TGTGCCAGCAGCTTAGTGACTAGCGGGAGTCTAAACACCGGGGAGCTGTTTTTT.

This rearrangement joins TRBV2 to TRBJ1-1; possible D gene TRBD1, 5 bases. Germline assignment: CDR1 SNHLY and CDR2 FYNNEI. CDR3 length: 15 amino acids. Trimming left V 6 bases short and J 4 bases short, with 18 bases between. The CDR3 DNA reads TGTGCCAGCAGGCGGAATCGTTGGGGGGGCACTGAAGCTTTCTTT. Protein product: CASRRNRWGGTEAFF.

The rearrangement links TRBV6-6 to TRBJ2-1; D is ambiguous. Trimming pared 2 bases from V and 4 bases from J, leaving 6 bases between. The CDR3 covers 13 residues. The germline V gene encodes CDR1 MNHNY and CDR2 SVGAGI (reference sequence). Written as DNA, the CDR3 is TGTGCCAGCAGTTACGACTCTTACAATGAGCAGTTCTTC. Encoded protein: CASSYDSYNEQFF.

The CDR3 DNA is TGTGCCTGGAGCCTTAACTATGGCTACACCTTC. This translates into CAWSLNYGYTF. The rearrangement uses TRBV30 and TRBJ1-2; no definite D call. V lost 3 bases to trimming and J lost 1 base, with 3 bases between them. This CDR3 spans 11 amino acids. Germline CDR1 GTSNPN, CDR2 SVGIG (reference sequence).

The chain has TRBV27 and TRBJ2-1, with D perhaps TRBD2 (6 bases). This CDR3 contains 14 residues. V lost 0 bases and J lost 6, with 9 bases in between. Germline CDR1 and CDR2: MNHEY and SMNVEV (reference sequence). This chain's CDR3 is CASSLSEEGNEQFF. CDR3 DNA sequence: TGTGCCAGCAGTTTATCGGAGGAGGGCAATGAGCAGTTCTTC.

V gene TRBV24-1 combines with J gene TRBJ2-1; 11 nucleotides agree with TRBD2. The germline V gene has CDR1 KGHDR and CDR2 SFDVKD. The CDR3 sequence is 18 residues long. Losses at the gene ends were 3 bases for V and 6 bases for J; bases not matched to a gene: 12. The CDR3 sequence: CATSDGTSGTVRPNEQFF. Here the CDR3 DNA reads TGTGCCACCAGTGATGGGACTAGCGGTACCGTTCGGCCCAATGAGCAGTTCTTC.

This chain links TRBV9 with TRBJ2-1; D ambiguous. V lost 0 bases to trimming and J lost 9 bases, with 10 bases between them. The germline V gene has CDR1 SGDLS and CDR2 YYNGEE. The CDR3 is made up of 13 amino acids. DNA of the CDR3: TGTGCCAGCAGCGTAGAAGTTTCCGGTGAGCAGTTCTTC. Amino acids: CASSVEVSGEQFF.

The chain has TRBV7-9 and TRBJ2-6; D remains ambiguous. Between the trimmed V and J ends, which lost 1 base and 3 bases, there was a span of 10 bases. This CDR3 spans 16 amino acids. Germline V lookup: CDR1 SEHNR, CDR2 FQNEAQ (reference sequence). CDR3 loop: CASSLEGAGGANVLTF. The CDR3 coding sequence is TGTGCCAGCAGCTTAGAAGGAGCCGGTGGGGCCAACGTCCTGACTTTC.